This T cell receptor (beta chain) was captured by sequencing in a study of post-analysis software for immune sequencing data. General study points: Patients carried roughly 5 TRBV segments more frequently than controls did, and TRBV5-6, TRBV5-1 and TRBV20-1 were among them. Comparison with controls showed significantly lower normalized Chao1 diversity in multiple sclerosis patients.

With respect to this clonotype: The antigen remains unidentified.

V lost 5 bases and J 5 bases, leaving 12 bases between the germline ends. The germline CDR1 and CDR2 sequences are SGHVS and FNYEAQ. There are 13 residues in the CDR3. Unique molecular identifiers were present in the TCR beta cDNA libraries. TCRdb used MiXCR to reprocess the PCR reads, holding one entry per CDR3 protein. Of about 820,000 distinct CDR3 sequences in the sample, under 70% were seen once. The sequencing sample was made of blood. This clonotype originated in a girl aged 10 to 17 with multiple sclerosis. V is TRBV7-6 and J is TRBJ1-2; D remains ambiguous. CDR3 nucleotide sequence: TGTGCCAGCAGCATAAAAGAAGGGTATGGCTACACCTTC. Its protein product is CASSIKEGYGYTF.